These T cell receptor beta chains were read from a single sample in a study of T-cell reconstitution after alpha-beta-depleted transplantation in children. TCRdb used MiXCR to reprocess the PCR reads, holding one entry per CDR3 protein. The sample carries under 300,000 distinct CDR3 sequences, 9.7% recorded once. Sequenced material: PBMCs from the stem cell graft donor, taken from the stem cell graft. The receptors here all came from a human donor who donated a stem cell graft to a child with SCID. The CDR3 runs from the conserved cysteine through the conserved F or W. D genes are given only for firm matches. Expanded clones are given a class, and other clones once, few, many or no size at all.

size: many
V: TRBV4-2
J: TRBJ2-1
D: TRBD2
DNA: TGTGCCAGCAGCCAAGAGCCTAGCGGGGGCTACAATGAGCAGTTCTTC
CDR3: CASSQEPSGGYNEQFF

size: many
V: TRBV20-1
J: TRBJ2-1
D: TRBD2
DNA: TGCAGTGCTAGAGGCCAACTAGCGGGGGGTATCAATGAGCAGTTCTTC
CDR3: CSARGQLAGGINEQFF

size: many
V: TRBV20-1
J: TRBJ1-5
D: NA
DNA: TGCAGTGCTAGGACAAACAGGGACGCTCAGCCCCAGCATTTT
CDR3: CSARTNRDAQPQHF

size: many
V: TRBV20-1
J: TRBJ2-5
D: NA
DNA: TGCAGTGCTAGAGGGGGGCATCAAGAGACCCAGTACTTC
CDR3: CSARGGHQETQYF

size: many
V: TRBV25-1
J: TRBJ1-6
D: NA
DNA: TGTGCCAGCGAGGGGCCGGGACGGAGCTCCTATAATTCACCCCTCCACTTT
CDR3: CASEGPGRSSYNSPLHF

size: many
V: TRBV20-1
J: TRBJ2-1
D: TRBD1
DNA: TGCAGTGCTGGACAGGGGCCGGGAAATGAGCAGTTCTTC
CDR3: CSAGQGPGNEQFF

size: many
V: TRBV7-8
J: TRBJ2-3
D: TRBD2
DNA: TGTGCCAGCAGCTCCCCCCCGGCGGGGGAGTTGACAGATACGCAGTATTTT
CDR3: CASSSPPAGELTDTQYF

size: many
V: TRBV24-1
J: TRBJ2-7
D: NA
DNA: TGTGCCACCAGTGATTTGCTTAACTCTGAGCAGTACTTC
CDR3: CATSDLLNSEQYF

size: many
V: TRBV20-1
J: TRBJ2-3
D: TRBD2
DNA: TGCAGTGCACACGGGGGGGCCGGGGATACGCAGTATTTT
CDR3: CSAHGGAGDTQYF

size: many
V: TRBV20-1
J: TRBJ2-1
D: TRBD2
DNA: TGCAGTGCGAGCTCCTACCCGGCTAGCGGGGGGCCGGTCCGTGAGCAGTTCTTC
CDR3: CSASSYPASGGPVREQFF

size: many
V: TRBV5-5
J: TRBJ2-1
D: NA
DNA: TGTGCCAGCAGCTCTCTCCGTGGAGAAAAGGTCCACAATGAGCAGTTCTTC
CDR3: CASSSLRGEKVHNEQFF

size: NA
V: TRBV20-1
J: TRBJ2-5
D: TRBD2
DNA: TGCTGTGCAGCGGACCGGGACTACGCCTACCAAGAGACCCAGTACTTC
CDR3: CCAADRDYAYQETQYF

size: many
V: TRBV5-1
J: TRBJ1-2
D: NA
DNA: TGCGCCAGCAGACTACCACAGGGACCTCGTTTAGGGAACTATGGCTACACCTTC
CDR3: CASRLPQGPRLGNYGYTF

size: many
V: TRBV11-2
J: TRBJ2-2
D: NA
DNA: TGTGCCAGCAGCTTAGGTGGGAAGGCGAGCGGGGAGCTGTTTTTT
CDR3: CASSLGGKASGELFF

size: many
V: TRBV12-3/TRBV12-4
J: TRBJ2-1
D: TRBD1
DNA: TGTGCCAGCACTGACAGGGGTTCCCACAATGAGCAGTTCTTC
CDR3: CASTDRGSHNEQFF

size: many
V: TRBV5-1
J: TRBJ2-7
D: NA
DNA: TGCGCCAGCAGCTTGCAGGCCTACGAGCAGTACTTC
CDR3: CASSLQAYEQYF

size: many
V: TRBV20-1
J: TRBJ2-2
D: TRBD1
DNA: TGCAGTGCTATGCAGGGGGCGAACACCGGGGAGCTGTTTTTT
CDR3: CSAMQGANTGELFF

size: many
V: TRBV4-1
J: TRBJ2-5
D: TRBD1
DNA: TGCGCCAGCAGCCAAGGTTCGACAGGGCTCCAAGAGACCCAGTACTTC
CDR3: CASSQGSTGLQETQYF

size: many
V: TRBV13
J: TRBJ1-1
D: NA
DNA: TGTGCCAGCAGCTTAGGCGGGCCTGGGGGCACTGAAGCTTTCTTT
CDR3: CASSLGGPGGTEAFF

size: many
V: TRBV5-6
J: TRBJ2-5
D: NA
DNA: TGTGCCAGCAGCCCGACCGGTAGCTCGACCCAGTACTTC
CDR3: CASSPTGSSTQYF

size: many
V: TRBV20-1
J: TRBJ2-7
D: NA
DNA: TGCAGTGCTAGGATAAGGGGTGGGCAGTACTTC
CDR3: CSARIRGGQYF

size: many
V: TRBV20-1
J: TRBJ1-6
D: NA
DNA: TGCAGTGCTGTCAAGACAAGTTATAATTCACCCCTCCACTTT
CDR3: CSAVKTSYNSPLHF

size: many
V: TRBV5-1
J: TRBJ1-1
D: NA
DNA: TGCGCCAGCACCGACTTTGGGGATCACACTGAAGCTTTCTTT
CDR3: CASTDFGDHTEAFF

size: NA
V: TRBV30
J: TRBJ2-1
D: NA
DNA: TGTGCCTGGAGGACTTCTGGCGGGGCCCGAGAGCAGTTCTTC
CDR3: CAWRTSGGAREQFF

size: many
V: TRBV6-2/TRBV6-3
J: TRBJ1-1
D: NA
DNA: TGTGCCAGCAGTAAAACGGGGGTGAACACTGAAGCTTTCTTT
CDR3: CASSKTGVNTEAFF

size: many
V: TRBV20-1
J: TRBJ1-5
D: NA
DNA: TGCAGTGCTAGTCCGGACGGGAATCAGCCCCAGCATTTT
CDR3: CSASPDGNQPQHF

size: many
V: TRBV5-1
J: TRBJ2-7
D: TRBD2
DNA: TGCGCCAGCAGCCCAGACGGGGGGATAGGAGTCAACGAGCAGTACTTC
CDR3: CASSPDGGIGVNEQYF

size: many
V: TRBV5-6
J: TRBJ1-1
D: TRBD1
DNA: TGTGCCAGCAGCTATGACAGGGTCAACACTGAAGCTTTCTTT
CDR3: CASSYDRVNTEAFF

size: many
V: TRBV5-1
J: TRBJ2-5
D: TRBD1
DNA: TGCGCCAGCAGGACAGGGGCCGAGACCCAGTACTTC
CDR3: CASRTGAETQYF

size: many
V: TRBV12-3/TRBV12-4
J: TRBJ1-2
D: NA
DNA: TGTGCCAGCAGAACCGCCGGTGCTAGATACTATGGCTACACCTTC
CDR3: CASRTAGARYYGYTF

size: many
V: TRBV6-1
J: TRBJ2-1
D: TRBD1
DNA: TGTGCCAGCAGTGACCTGACACAACAGGGGGCGTTAAATGAGCAGTTCTTC
CDR3: CASSDLTQQGALNEQFF

size: many
V: TRBV7-2
J: TRBJ2-1
D: TRBD1
DNA: TGTGCCAGCAGAAAGGGACAGTCCTACAATGAGCAGTTCTTC
CDR3: CASRKGQSYNEQFF

size: many
V: TRBV7-9
J: TRBJ2-7
D: NA
DNA: TGTGCCAGCAGCTTAGGGGGAGGTCCCGCGGGTCTCAACGAGCAGTACTTC
CDR3: CASSLGGGPAGLNEQYF

size: many
V: TRBV5-6
J: TRBJ2-3
D: NA
DNA: TGTGCCAGCAGCTTGGAGGCGGGAGATACGCAGTATTTT
CDR3: CASSLEAGDTQYF

size: many
V: TRBV9
J: TRBJ1-2
D: NA
DNA: TGTGCCAGCAGAGAATCCACGGGGGTCGGCCTGGATGGCTACACCTTC
CDR3: CASRESTGVGLDGYTF

size: many
V: TRBV4-3
J: TRBJ1-3
D: NA
DNA: TGCGCCAGCAGCCAAGGGGGGTCTCCTGGAAACACCATATATTTT
CDR3: CASSQGGSPGNTIYF

size: many
V: TRBV7-2
J: TRBJ2-1
D: TRBD2
DNA: TGTGCCAGCAGCTTAGTTGGCGGGGGGGCTTACAATGAGCAGTTCTTC
CDR3: CASSLVGGGAYNEQFF

size: many
V: TRBV12-3/TRBV12-4
J: TRBJ1-6
D: NA
DNA: TGTGCCAGCAGTCGAACAGGGAGAAATTCACCCCTCCACTTT
CDR3: CASSRTGRNSPLHF

size: many
V: TRBV3-1
J: TRBJ2-2
D: NA
DNA: TGTGCCAGCAGCCCCCGACAGGAGAACACCGGGGAGCTGTTTTTT
CDR3: CASSPRQENTGELFF

size: many
V: TRBV7-2
J: TRBJ2-7
D: NA
DNA: TGTGCCAGCAGCCCCGATGCCCACCAGGGAAGGGACGAGCAGTACTTC
CDR3: CASSPDAHQGRDEQYF

size: NA
V: TRBV10-3
J: TRBJ2-5
D: NA
DNA: TGTGCCATCAGCGGGACTCAAGAGACCCAGTACTTC
CDR3: CAISGTQETQYF